The 15 T cell receptor beta chains below come from one sample, sequenced in a study of memory CD4+ T cells and cytomegalovirus serostatus. Single viable CD3+CD4+CD8-CD45RO+ cells were sorted as the memory CD4+ T cells. Sequencing was performed with immunoSEQ multiplex PCR; in TCRdb, only in-frame clones are kept and a portion is missing. The data contain around 53,000 clones, about 86% of them singletons. The material sequenced was memory CD4+ T cells from blood. These receptors originate from an adult in good health and CMV-seropositive.

This rearrangement joins TRBV5-6 to TRBJ2-4; TRBD1 aligns across 10 bases. Unmatched junction bases numbered 7, after V lost 4 bases and J lost 6 bases. Per the germline V gene, CDR1 is SGHDT and CDR2 is YYEEEE. This CDR3 comprises 15 residues. The chain's CDR3 is CASSLRDRGGNIQYF. The CDR3, as DNA: TGTGCCAGCAGCCTCCGGGACAGGGGAGGAAACATTCAGTACTTC.

The chain joins TRBV11-3 to TRBJ2-1; unclear D gene. The CDR3 totals 13 residues. The germline V and J ends were trimmed by 1 base and 5 bases, with 6 bases remaining between them. Germline lookup yields CDR1 SGHNT and CDR2 YENEEA. The CDR3 reads CASSLGYNNEQFF. In nucleotides, the CDR3 is TGTGCCAGCAGCTTAGGATACAACAATGAGCAGTTCTTC.

This chain uses TRBV14 with TRBJ1-4; 10 bases are shared with TRBD1. Unmatched junction bases numbered 9, after V lost 3 bases and J lost 8 bases. CDR1 is SGHDN, CDR2 FVKESK, per germline. This CDR3 has 16 amino acids. The CDR3 bases are TGTGCCAGCAGCCAGATAGGGACAGGGGTGAACGAAAAACTGTTTTTT. It yields the protein CASSQIGTGVNEKLFF.

The chain has TRBV21-1 and TRBJ1-1; the tabulated D call, TRBD1, remains unverified against the DNA. TRBV21-1 is a recognized pseudogene. The CDR3 is 16 residues long. The CDR3 DNA reads TGTGCCAGCAGCAAACCGGTAGACAGGCGGTGGACTGAAGCTTTCTTT. This encodes CASSKPVDRRWTEAFF.

This chain joins TRBV6-6 and TRBJ2-7; D ambiguous. V lost 6 bases to trimming and J lost 5 bases, with 17 bases between them. CDR1 and CDR2 from the germline V gene are MNHNY and SVGAGI (reference sequence). The CDR3 covers 14 residues. The CDR3 protein is CASRAHETLDEQYF. In DNA, the CDR3 is TGTGCCAGCAGGGCACACGAAACCTTGGACGAGCAGTACTTC.

This chain joins TRBV7-8 and TRBJ1-2; 8 bases match TRBD1. The V gene's germline CDR1 is SGHVS and CDR2 FQNEAQ. CDR3 length: 17 residues. Losses at the gene ends were 5 bases for V and 1 base for J; bases not matched to a gene: 12. The CDR3 is CASSPGGAGLRNYGYTF. DNA for the CDR3: TGTGCCAGCAGCCCAGGGGGCGCGGGACTCCGTAACTATGGCTACACCTTC.

The rearrangement links TRBV11-2 to TRBJ2-1; perhaps D is TRBD1 or TRBD2 (6 bases each). Between the trimmed V and J ends, which lost 1 base and 7 bases, there was a span of 17 bases. The CDR3 runs to 16 residues. CDR1 and CDR2 (germline): SGHAT, FQNNGV. The chain's CDR3 is CASSLGGPRGRNEQFF. DNA of the CDR3: TGTGCCAGCAGCTTAGGAGGGCCACGGGGGCGGAATGAGCAGTTCTTC.

The chain has TRBV7-9 and TRBJ2-7; D is possibly TRBD1 or TRBD2 (5 bases each). The V and J ends lost 5 bases and 3 bases respectively, with 20 bases between them. Germline CDR1 SEHNR, CDR2 FQNEAQ (reference sequence). This CDR3 is 16 amino acids long. CDR3 sequence (DNA): TGTGCCAGCAGCCACGGGGACCGAGTCGGAAGCTACGAGCAGTACTTC. It translates to CASSHGDRVGSYEQYF.

V usage is TRBV14 and J usage is TRBJ2-2, with D hard to call. Trimming removed 4 bases at V and 8 bases at J, with 8 bases between. This CDR3 comprises 12 residues. Germline V gene sequence: CDR1 SGHDN, CDR2 FVKESK. The CDR3 sequence is CASSLITGELFF. The CDR3 bases are TGTGCCAGCAGCCTTATAACGGGGGAGCTGTTTTTT.

V gene TRBV6-5 combines with J gene TRBJ1-5; D ambiguous. Germline CDR1 and CDR2: MNHEY and SVGAGI. Between the trimmed V and J ends, which lost 6 bases and 10 bases, there was a span of 16 bases. This CDR3 has 13 amino acids. CDR3 in amino acids: CASSDGPTAPQHF. The CDR3 DNA reads as TGTGCCAGCAGCGACGGGCCGACGGCCCCCCAGCATTTT.

The CDR3 region is CASSPFEGTTEAFF. DNA for the CDR3: TGTGCCAGCAGCCCATTTGAGGGGACCACTGAAGCTTTCTTT. The chain links TRBV7-8 to TRBJ1-1; D is possibly TRBD1 (5 bases). The germline V and J ends were trimmed by 5 bases and 4 bases, with 14 bases remaining between them. CDR1 is SGHVS and CDR2 is FQNEAQ in the germline V gene. This CDR3 is 14 amino acids long.

The CDR3 loop reads CASSGQGRLAGETQYF. CDR3 nucleotide sequence: TGTGCCAGCAGCGGACAGGGGCGGCTAGCGGGAGAGACCCAGTACTTC. The gene calls are TRBV7-2 and TRBJ2-5; possible D gene TRBD1, 9 bases. Per the germline V gene, CDR1 is SGHTA and CDR2 is FQGNSA. Trimming removed 5 bases at V and 4 bases at J, with 20 bases between. The CDR3 has 16 amino acids. Drawing the rest from reference TRBV7-2 and TRBJ2-5, the complete variable domain is GAGVSQSPSNKVTEKGKDVELRCDPISGHTALYWYRQSLGQGLEFLIYFQGNSAPDKSGLPSDRFSAERTGGSVSTLTIQRTQQEDSAVYLCASSGQGRLAGETQYFGPGTRLLVL.

This clone is classed as medium-sized (0.01 to 0.1%). This chain joins TRBV4-2 and TRBJ2-5; 8 nucleotides match TRBD1. Germline values: CDR1 LGHNA, CDR2 YNFKEQ. The CDR3 is 15 residues long. J gave up 1 base and V 5 bases, and 6 bases lay outside the gene matches. The CDR3 sequence: CASSRTGTPQETQYF. The CDR3 nucleotides read TGTGCCAGCAGCAGGACAGGGACCCCCCAAGAGACCCAGTACTTC.

The J gene is TRBJ2-2, the V gene TRBV7-2; 7 bases agree with TRBD2. Germline CDR1 and CDR2: SGHTA and FQGNSA. Losses at the gene ends were 5 bases for V and 3 bases for J; bases not matched to a gene: 3. This CDR3 is built from 14 residues. CDR3 amino acids: CASSPGLHTGELFF. The CDR3 nucleotides are TGTGCCAGCAGCCCGGGACTACACACCGGGGAGCTGTTTTTT.

The chain has TRBV5-5 and TRBJ2-5; D perhaps matches TRBD2 (6 bases). Germline V CDR1 and CDR2: SGHKS, YYEKEE (reference sequence). There are 14 residues in the CDR3. V was cut by 4 bases and J by 4 bases, with 14 bases left in between. CDR3 loop: CASSRAAGGETQYF. For the CDR3, the DNA is TGTGCCAGCAGCCGTGCCGCCGGGGGAGAGACCCAGTACTTC.